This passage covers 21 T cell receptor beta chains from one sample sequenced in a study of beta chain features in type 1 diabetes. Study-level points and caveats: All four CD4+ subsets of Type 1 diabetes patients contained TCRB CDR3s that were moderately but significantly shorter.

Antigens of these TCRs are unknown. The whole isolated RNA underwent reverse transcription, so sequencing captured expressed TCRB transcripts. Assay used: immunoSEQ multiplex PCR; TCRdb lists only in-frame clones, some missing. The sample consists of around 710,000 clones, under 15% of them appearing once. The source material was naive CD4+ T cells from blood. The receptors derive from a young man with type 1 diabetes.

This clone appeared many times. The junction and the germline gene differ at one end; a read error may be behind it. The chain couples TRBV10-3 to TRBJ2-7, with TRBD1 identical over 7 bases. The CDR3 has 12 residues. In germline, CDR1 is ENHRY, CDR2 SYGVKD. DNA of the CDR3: TGTGCCATCAGCTCGGACAGGCTATCTAGGGACTTC. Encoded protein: CAISSDRLSRDF.

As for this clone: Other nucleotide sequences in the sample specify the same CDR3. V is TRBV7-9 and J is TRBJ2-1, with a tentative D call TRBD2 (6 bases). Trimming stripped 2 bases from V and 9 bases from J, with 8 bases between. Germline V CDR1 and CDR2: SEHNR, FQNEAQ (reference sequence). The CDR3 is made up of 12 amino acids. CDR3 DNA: TGTGCCAGCAGCTTAACCGGGGGTGAGCAGTTCTTC. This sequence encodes CASSLTGGEQFF.

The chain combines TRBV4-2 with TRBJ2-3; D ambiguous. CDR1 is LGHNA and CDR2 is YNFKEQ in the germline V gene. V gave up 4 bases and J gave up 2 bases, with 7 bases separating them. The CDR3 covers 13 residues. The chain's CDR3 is CASSPDATDTQYF. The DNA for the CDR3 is TGTGCCAGCAGCCCCGACGCCACAGATACGCAGTATTTT.

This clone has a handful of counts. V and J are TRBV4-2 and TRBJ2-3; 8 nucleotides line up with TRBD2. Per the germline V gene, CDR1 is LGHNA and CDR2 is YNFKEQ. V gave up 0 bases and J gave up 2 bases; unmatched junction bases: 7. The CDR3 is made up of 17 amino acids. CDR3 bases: TGTGCCAGCAGCCAAGATCTGCGGGGGGATAACACAGATACGCAGTATTTT. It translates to CASSQDLRGDNTDTQYF.

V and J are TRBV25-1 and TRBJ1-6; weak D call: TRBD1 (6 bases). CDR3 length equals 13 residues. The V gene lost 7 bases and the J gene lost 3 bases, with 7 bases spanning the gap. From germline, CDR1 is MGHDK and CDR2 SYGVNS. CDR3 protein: CASKDSYNSPLHF. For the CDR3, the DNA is TGTGCCAGCAAGGACAGCTATAATTCACCCCTCCACTTT.

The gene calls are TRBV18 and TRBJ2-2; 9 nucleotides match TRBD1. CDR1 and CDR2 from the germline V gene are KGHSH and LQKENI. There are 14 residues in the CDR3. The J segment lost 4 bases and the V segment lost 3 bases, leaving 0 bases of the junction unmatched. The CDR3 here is CASSPGQGTGELFF. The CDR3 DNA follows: TGTGCCAGCTCACCGGGACAGGGCACCGGGGAGCTGTTTTTT.

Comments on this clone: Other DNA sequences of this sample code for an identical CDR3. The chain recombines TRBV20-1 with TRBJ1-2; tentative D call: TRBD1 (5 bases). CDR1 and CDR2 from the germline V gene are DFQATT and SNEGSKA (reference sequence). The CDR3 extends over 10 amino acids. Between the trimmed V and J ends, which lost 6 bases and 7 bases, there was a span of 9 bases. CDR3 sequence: CSAEGRGYTF. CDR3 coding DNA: TGCAGTGCGGAGGGACGTGGCTACACCTTC.

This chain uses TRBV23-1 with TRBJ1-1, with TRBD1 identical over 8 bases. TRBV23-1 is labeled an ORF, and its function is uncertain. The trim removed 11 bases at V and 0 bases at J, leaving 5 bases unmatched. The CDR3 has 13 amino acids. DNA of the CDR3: TGCGCCGGACGGACAGGGATGAACACTGAAGCTTTCTTT. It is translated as CAGRTGMNTEAFF.

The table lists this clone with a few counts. The CDR3 protein is CAISESPAAAFF. As DNA, the CDR3 is TGTGCCATCAGTGAGTCCCCCGCGGCAGCTTTCTTT. The chain is built from TRBV10-3 and TRBJ1-1; D not resolved. This CDR3 region has 12 residues. The germline gives CDR1 ENHRY, CDR2 SYGVKD. Trimming removed 0 bases from V and 10 bases from J, with 9 bases in between.

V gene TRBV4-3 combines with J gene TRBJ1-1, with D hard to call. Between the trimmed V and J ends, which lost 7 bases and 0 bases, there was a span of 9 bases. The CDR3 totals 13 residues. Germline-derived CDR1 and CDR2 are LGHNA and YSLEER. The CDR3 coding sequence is TGCGCCAGCACCCGCACCATGAACACTGAAGCTTTCTTT. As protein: CASTRTMNTEAFF.

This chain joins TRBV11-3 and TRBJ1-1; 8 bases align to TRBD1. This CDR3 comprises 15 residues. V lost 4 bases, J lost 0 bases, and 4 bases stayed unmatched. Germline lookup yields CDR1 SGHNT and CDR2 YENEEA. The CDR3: CASSSTGAMNTEAFF. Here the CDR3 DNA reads TGTGCCAGCAGCTCGACAGGGGCGATGAACACTGAAGCTTTCTTT.

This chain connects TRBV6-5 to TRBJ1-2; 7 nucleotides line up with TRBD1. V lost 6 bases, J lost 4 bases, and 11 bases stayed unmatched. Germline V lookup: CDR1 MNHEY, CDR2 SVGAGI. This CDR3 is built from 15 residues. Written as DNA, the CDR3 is TGTGCCAGCAGCTACCTCCCGGCAGGGGGCTATGGCTACACCTTC. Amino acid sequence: CASSYLPAGGYGYTF.

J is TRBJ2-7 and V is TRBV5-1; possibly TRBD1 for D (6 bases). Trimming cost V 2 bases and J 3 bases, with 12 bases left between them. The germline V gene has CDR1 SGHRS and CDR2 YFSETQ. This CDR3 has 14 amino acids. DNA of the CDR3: TGCGCCAGCAGCTTATACCAGGGGTACTACGAGCAGTACTTC. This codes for CASSLYQGYYEQYF.

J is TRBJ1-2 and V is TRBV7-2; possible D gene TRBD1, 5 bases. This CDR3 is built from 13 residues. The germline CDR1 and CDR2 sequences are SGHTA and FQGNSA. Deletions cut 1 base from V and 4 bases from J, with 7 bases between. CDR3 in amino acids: CASSLGQRYGYTF. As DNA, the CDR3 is TGTGCCAGCAGCTTAGGACAGCGCTATGGCTACACCTTC.

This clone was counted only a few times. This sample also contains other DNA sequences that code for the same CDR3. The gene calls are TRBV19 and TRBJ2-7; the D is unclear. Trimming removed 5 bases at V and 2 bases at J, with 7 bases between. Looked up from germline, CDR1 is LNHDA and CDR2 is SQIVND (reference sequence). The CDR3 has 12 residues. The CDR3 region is CASSRTAYEQYF. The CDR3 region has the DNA TGTGCCAGTAGTCGCACAGCCTACGAGCAGTACTTC.

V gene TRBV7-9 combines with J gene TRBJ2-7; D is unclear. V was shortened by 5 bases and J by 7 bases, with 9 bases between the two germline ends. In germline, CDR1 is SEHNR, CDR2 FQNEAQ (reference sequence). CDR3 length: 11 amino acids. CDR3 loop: CASSIMLEQYF. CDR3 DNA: TGTGCCAGCAGCATCATGCTGGAGCAGTACTTC. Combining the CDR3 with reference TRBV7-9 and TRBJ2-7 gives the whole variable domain DTGVSQNPRHKITKRGQNVTFRCDPISEHNRLYWYRQTLGQGPEFLTYFQNEAQLEKSRLLSDRFSAERPKGSFSTLEIQRTEQGDSAMYLCASSIMLEQYFGPGTRLTVT.

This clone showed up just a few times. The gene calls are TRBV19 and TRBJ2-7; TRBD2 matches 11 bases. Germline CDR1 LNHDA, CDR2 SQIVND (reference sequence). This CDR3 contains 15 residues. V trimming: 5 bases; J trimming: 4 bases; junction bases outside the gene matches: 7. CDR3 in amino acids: CASSPILAGEYEQYF. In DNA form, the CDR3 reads TGTGCCAGTAGTCCAATACTAGCGGGGGAATACGAGCAGTACTTC.

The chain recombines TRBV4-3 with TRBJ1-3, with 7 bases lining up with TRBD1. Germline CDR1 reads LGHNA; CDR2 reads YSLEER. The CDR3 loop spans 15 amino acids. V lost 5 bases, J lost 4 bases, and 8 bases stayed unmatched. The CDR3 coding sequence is TGCGCCAGCAGCGGACCGACAGGGAGGGGAAACACCATATATTTT. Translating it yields CASSGPTGRGNTIYF.

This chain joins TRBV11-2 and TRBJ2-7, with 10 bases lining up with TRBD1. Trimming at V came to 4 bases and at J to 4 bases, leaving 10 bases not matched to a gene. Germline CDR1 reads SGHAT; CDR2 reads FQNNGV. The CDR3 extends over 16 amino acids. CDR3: CASSSLAGTGAYEQYF. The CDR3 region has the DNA TGTGCCAGCAGCTCGCTCGCCGGGACAGGGGCGTACGAGCAGTACTTC.

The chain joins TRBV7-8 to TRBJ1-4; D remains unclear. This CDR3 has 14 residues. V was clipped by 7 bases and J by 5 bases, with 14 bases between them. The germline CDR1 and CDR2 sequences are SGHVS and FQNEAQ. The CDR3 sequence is CASTLGITNEKLFF. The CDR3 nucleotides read TGTGCCAGCACCCTAGGAATAACGAATGAAAAACTGTTTTTT.

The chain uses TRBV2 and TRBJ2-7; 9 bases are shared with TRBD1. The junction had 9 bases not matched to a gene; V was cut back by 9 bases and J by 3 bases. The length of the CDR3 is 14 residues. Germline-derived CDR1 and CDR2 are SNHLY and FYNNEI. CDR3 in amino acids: CASIVETGGYEQYF. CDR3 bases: TGTGCCAGTATAGTCGAGACAGGGGGCTACGAGCAGTACTTC.